Listed below are T cell receptor beta chains from one sample, sequenced in a study of blood T cell repertoires in COVID-19. Sequencing was performed with immunoSEQ multiplex PCR; in TCRdb, only in-frame clones are kept and a portion is missing. The sample has about 170,000 clones, just under 85% seen once. Sequences were obtained from peripheral blood. Every receptor here comes from a woman of 80 years or more with COVID-19, enrolled during active disease. Both conserved end residues are trimmed from each CDR3. A D gene is named only where the DNA matches it firmly.

d_gene | j_gene | v_gene | CDR3aa
TRBD2 | TRBJ2-1 | TRBV4-1 | ASSQDPSGYNEQF
NA | TRBJ1-2 | TRBV19 | ATRPGAGKAYGYT
NA | TRBJ1-1 | TRBV4-2 | ASSQDQGTTEAF
TRBD1 | TRBJ2-4 | TRBV15 | ATSTRQGANIQY
NA | TRBJ1-4 | TRBV28 | ASLRVPNEKLF
NA | TRBJ2-3 | TRBV5-1 | ASSLDPGGADTQY
TRBD2 | TRBJ2-1 | TRBV5-1 | ASTPQAGVAHNEQF
NA | TRBJ2-5 | TRBV4-1 | ASSQESGTQGETQY
NA | TRBJ1-5 | TRBV6-5 | ASSRSGGAQH
TRBD1 | TRBJ1-2 | TRBV6-5 | ASSGTGIYGYT
TRBD2 | TRBJ2-1 | TRBV6-5 | ASTLSGGYDEQF
NA | TRBJ2-1 | TRBV19 | ASSKGDSAGDNEQF
TRBD1 | TRBJ1-5 | TRBV5-6 | ASSATGGPHQPQH
TRBD2 | TRBJ2-7 | TRBV20-1 | SASVASGTYEQY
TRBD1 | TRBJ2-7 | TRBV6-5 | ASSSDRASYEQY
TRBD1 | TRBJ1-2 | TRBV4-1 | ASSQAPGTGRYGYT
NA | TRBJ1-5 | TRBV6-1 | ASSEQGYGNQPQH
TRBD2 | TRBJ2-3 | TRBV5-1 | ASSLAGDRDTQY
TRBD2 | TRBJ2-2 | TRBV29-1 | SVSLAANTGELF
TRBD1 | TRBJ1-5 | TRBV2 | ASSSQTGVQPQH
TRBD2 | TRBJ2-1 | TRBV5-1 | ASSLDGTSGNEQF
TRBD2 | TRBJ2-7 | TRBV7-9 | ASSLGGEAEQY
TRBD1 | TRBJ1-2 | TRBV19 | ASRQGGGYT
NA | TRBJ1-2 | TRBV3-1/TRBV3-2 | ASSLGQYYGYT
NA | TRBJ1-4 | TRBV7-9 | ASSLRTDSEKLF
TRBD1 | TRBJ1-5 | TRBV19 | ASRTGPYQPQH
TRBD1 | TRBJ1-1 | TRBV18 | ASSLGQGAYTEAF
NA | TRBJ1-6 | TRBV28 | ASSFTAGDNSPLH
TRBD1 | TRBJ1-1 | TRBV28 | ASSARTGVVGTEAF
TRBD1 | TRBJ2-5 | TRBV7-9 | ASSPGQGGRETQY
NA | TRBJ1-5 | TRBV7-9 | ASSRGGERQPQH
NA | TRBJ1-5 | TRBV18 | ASSLNAGRGGQPQH
TRBD1 | TRBJ1-2 | TRBV20-1 | SASLQGNGGYT
TRBD2 | TRBJ2-5 | TRBV2 | ASRRTSLEETQY
NA | TRBJ2-7 | TRBV4-1 | ASSQEGGRGGRQY
TRBD2 | TRBJ2-7 | TRBV5-1 | ASSLSGRGYEQY
TRBD1 | TRBJ1-2 | TRBV28 | ASSPLRDRGAGYGYT
NA | TRBJ1-1 | TRBV28 | ASTNHRRSF
NA | TRBJ1-5 | TRBV28 | ASGGAGMSNQPQH
TRBD1 | TRBJ1-1 | TRBV7-9 | ASSQRQGATEAF
TRBD2 | TRBJ2-5 | TRBV7-9 | ASSTGLAKETQY
TRBD2 | TRBJ2-3 | TRBV7-9 | ASSLARTSGSSDTQY
TRBD1 | TRBJ2-5 | TRBV24-1 | ATSDPGQGPETQY
NA | TRBJ2-7 | TRBV9 | ASSVAGGNYEQY
TRBD1 | TRBJ2-5 | TRBV7-3 | ASSLHGQGGETQY
TRBD1 | TRBJ2-1 | TRBV5-1 | ASSLGQGNEQF
NA | TRBJ1-5 | TRBV12-3/TRBV12-4 | ASSHGREPQH
NA | TRBJ2-7 | TRBV7-9 | ASSTTTVGEQY
NA | TRBJ2-3 | TRBV12-5 | ASGSPTDTQY
TRBD2 | TRBJ2-3 | TRBV5-1 | ASSLSGGGYTDTQY
TRBD1 | TRBJ2-3 | TRBV24-1 | ASPSGTATDTQY
NA | TRBJ1-2 | TRBV25-1 | ASGTPLANYGYT
NA | TRBJ1-5 | TRBV5-4 | ASSWAGSNQPQH
NA | TRBJ1-5 | TRBV18 | ASSRGGNQPQH
TRBD1 | TRBJ2-7 | TRBV10-1 | ASSNRGPPYEQY
TRBD2 | TRBJ2-1 | TRBV9 | ASSGGLEPYNEQF
TRBD1 | TRBJ1-6 | TRBV18 | ASSSGTVDSPLH
NA | TRBJ1-1 | TRBV3-1/TRBV3-2 | ASSQMHNPTEAF
NA | TRBJ2-3 | TRBV7-2 | ASSLGGTQY
TRBD2 | TRBJ2-3 | TRBV28 | ASSFRAGVPDTQY